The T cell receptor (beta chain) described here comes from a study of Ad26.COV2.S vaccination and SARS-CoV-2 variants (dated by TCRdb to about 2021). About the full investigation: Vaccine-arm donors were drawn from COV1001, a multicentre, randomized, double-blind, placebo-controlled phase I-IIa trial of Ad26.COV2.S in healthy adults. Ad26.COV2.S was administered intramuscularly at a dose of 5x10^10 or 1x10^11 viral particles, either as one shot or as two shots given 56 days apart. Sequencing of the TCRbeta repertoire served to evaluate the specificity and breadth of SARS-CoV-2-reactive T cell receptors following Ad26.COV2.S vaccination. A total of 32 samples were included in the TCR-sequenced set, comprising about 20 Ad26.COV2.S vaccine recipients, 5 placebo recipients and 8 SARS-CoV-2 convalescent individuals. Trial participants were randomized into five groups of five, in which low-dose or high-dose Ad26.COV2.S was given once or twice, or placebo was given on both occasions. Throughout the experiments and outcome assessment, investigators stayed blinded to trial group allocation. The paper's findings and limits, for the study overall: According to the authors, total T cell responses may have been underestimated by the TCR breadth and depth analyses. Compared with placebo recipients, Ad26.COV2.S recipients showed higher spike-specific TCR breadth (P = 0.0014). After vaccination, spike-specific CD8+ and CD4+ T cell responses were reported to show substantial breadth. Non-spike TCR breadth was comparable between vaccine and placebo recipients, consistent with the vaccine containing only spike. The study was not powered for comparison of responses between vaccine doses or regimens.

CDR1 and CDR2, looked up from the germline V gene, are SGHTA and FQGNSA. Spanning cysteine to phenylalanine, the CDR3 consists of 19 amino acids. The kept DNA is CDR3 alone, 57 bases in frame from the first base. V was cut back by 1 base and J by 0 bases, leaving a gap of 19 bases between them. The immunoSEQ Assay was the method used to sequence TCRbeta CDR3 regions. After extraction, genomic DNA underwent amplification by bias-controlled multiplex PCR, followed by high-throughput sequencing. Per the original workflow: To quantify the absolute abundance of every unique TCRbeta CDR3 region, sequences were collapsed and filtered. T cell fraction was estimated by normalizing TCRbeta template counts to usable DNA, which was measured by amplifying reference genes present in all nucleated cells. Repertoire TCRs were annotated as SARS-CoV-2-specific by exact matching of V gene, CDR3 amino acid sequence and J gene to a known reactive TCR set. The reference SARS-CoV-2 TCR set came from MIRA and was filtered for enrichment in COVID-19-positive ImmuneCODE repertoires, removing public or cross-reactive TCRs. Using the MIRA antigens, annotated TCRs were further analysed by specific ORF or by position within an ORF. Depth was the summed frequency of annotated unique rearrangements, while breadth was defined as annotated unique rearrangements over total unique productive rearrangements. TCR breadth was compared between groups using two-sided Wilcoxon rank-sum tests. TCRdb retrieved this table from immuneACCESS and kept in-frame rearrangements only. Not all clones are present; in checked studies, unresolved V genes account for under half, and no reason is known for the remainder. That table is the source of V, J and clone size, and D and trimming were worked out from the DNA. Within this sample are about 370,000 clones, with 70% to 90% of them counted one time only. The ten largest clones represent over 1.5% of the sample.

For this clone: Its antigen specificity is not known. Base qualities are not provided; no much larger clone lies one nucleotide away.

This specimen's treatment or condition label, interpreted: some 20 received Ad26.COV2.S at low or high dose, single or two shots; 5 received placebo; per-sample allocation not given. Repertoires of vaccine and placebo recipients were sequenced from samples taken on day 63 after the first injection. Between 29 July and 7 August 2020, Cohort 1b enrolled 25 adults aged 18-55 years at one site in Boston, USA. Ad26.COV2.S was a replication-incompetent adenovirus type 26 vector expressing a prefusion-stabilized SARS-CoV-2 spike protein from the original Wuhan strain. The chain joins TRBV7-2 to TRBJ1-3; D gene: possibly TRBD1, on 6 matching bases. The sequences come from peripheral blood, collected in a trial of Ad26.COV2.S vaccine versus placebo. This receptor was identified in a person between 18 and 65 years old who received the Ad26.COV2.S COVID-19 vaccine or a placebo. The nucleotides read TGTGCCAGCAGCTTAGGCGACAGGCATACAGGGAGCTCTGGAAACACCATATATTTT. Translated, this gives CASSLGDRHTGSSGNTIYF.